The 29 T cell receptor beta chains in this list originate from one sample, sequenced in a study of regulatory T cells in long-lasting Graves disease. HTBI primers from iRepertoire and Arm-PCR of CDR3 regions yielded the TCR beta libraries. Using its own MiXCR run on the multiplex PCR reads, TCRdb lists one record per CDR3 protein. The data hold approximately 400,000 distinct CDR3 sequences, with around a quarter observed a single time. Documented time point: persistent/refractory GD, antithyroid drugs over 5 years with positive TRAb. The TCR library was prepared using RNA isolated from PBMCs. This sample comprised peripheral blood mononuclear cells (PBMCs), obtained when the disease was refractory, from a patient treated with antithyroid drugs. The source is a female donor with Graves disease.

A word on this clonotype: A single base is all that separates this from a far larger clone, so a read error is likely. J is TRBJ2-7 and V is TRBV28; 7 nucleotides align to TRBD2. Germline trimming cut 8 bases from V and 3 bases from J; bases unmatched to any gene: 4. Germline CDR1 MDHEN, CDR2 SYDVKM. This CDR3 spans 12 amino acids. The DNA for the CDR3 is TGTGCCAGCGGACTAGGTTACTACGAGCAGTACTTC. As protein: CASGLGYYEQYF.

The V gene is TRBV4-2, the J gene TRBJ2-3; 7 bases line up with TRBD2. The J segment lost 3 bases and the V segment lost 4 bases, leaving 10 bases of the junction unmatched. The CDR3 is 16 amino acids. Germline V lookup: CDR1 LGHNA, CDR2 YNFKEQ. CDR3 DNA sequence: TGTGCCAGCAGCCCCGCCCGCGGGAGTAGGACAGATACGCAGTATTTT. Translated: CASSPARGSRTDTQYF.

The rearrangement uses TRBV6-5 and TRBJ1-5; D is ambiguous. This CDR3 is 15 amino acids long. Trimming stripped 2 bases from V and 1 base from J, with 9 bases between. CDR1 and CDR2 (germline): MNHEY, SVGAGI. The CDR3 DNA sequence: TGTGCCAGCAGTTACGAGACGGGGAGCAATCAGCCCCAGCATTTT. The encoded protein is CASSYETGSNQPQHF.

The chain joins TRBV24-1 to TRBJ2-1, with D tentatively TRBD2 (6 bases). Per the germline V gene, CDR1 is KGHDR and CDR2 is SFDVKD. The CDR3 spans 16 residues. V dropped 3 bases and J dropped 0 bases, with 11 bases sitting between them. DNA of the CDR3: TGTGCCACCAGTGATGCAGTCGGGGGCTCCTACAATGAGCAGTTCTTC. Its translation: CATSDAVGGSYNEQFF.

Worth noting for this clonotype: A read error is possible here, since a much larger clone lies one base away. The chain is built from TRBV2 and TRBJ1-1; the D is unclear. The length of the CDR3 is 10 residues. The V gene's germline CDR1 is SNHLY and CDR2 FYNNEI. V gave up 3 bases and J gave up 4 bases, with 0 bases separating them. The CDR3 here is CASSDTEAFF. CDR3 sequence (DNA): TGTGCCAGCAGTGACACTGAAGCTTTCTTT.

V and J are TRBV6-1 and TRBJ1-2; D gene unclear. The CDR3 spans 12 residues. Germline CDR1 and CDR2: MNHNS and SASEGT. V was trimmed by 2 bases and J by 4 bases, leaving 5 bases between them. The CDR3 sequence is CASSEMSYGYTF. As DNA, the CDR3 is TGTGCCAGCAGTGAAATGAGCTATGGCTACACCTTC.

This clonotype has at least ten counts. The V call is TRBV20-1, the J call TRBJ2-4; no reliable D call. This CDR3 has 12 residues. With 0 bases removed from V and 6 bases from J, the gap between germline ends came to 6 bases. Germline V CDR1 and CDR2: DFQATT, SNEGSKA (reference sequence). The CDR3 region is CSARDSRNIQYF. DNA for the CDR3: TGCAGTGCTAGAGATAGCAGAAACATTCAGTACTTC.

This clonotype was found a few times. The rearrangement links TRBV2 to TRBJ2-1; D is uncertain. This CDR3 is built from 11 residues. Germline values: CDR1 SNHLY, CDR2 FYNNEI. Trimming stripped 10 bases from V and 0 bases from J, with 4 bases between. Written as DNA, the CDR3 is TGTGCCATCAGCTCCTACAATGAGCAGTTCTTC. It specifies CAISSYNEQFF.

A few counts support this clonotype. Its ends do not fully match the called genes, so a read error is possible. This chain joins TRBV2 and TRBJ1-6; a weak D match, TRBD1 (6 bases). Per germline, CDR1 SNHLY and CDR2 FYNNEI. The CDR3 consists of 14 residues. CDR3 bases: TGTGCCAGCAGTGGCCGGGGCTATGGGGGGCCCCCCCACTTT. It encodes CASSGRGYGGPPHF.

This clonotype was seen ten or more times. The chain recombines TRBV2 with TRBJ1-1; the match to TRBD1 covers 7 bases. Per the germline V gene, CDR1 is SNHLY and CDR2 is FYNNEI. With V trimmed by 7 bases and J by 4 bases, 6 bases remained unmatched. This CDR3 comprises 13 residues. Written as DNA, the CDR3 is TGTGCCAGCACTACAGGGGTCGGCACTGAAGCTTTCTTT. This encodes CASTTGVGTEAFF.

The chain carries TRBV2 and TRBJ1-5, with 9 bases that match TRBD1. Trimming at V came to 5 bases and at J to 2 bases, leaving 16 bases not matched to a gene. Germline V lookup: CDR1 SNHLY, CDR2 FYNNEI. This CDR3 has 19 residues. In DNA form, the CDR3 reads TGTGCCAGCAGTCGTAAACCGGGACAGGGTACCCGGGGCAATCAGCCCCAGCATTTT. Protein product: CASSRKPGQGTRGNQPQHF.

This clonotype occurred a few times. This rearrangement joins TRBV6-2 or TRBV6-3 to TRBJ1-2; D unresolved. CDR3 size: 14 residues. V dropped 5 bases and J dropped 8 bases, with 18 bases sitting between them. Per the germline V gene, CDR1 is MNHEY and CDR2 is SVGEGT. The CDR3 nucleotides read TGTGCCAGCAGTCCAATAGGGTCCGGATACGGCTACACCTTC. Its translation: CASSPIGSGYGYTF.

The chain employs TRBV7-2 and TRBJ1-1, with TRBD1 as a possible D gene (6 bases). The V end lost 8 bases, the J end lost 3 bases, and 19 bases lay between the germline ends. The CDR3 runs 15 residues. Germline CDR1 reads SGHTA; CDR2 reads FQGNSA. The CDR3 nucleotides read TGTGCCAGCTCACCCTCGGCAGGGGTAGACACTGAAGCTTTCTTT. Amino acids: CASSPSAGVDTEAFF. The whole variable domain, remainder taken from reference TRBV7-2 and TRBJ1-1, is GAGVSQSPSNKVTEKGKDVELRCDPISGHTALYWYRQSLGQGLEFLIYFQGNSAPDKSGLPSDRFSAERTGGSVSTLTIQRTQQEDSAVYLCASSPSAGVDTEAFFGQGTRLTVV.

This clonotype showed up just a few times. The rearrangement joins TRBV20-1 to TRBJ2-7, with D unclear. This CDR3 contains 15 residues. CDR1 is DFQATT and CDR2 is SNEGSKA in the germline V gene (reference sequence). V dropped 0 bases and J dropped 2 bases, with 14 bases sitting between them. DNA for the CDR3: TGCAGTGCTAGAGATCAGTTGACGGTTCCCTACGAGCAGTACTTC. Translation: CSARDQLTVPYEQYF.

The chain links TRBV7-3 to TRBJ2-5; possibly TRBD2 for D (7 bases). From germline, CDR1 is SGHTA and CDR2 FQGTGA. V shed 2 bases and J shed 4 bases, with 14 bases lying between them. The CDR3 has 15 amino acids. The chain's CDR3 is CASSLRGGAGETQYF. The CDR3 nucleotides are TGTGCCAGCAGCTTACGCGGGGGCGCAGGAGAGACCCAGTACTTC. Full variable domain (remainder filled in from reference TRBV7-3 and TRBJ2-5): GAGVSQTPSNKVTEKGKYVELRCDPISGHTALYWYRQSLGQGPEFLIYFQGTGAADDSGLPNDRFFAVRPEGSVSTLKIQRTERGDSAVYLCASSLRGGAGETQYFGPGTRLLVL.

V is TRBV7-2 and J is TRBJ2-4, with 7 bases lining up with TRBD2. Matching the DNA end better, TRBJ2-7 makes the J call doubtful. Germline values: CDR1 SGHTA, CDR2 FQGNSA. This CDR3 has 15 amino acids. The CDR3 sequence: CASTALRELGYEQYF. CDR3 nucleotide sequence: TGTGCCAGCACCGCCCTGCGGGAGTTGGGCTACGAGCAGTACTTC.

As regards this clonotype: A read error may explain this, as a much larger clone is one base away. CDR3 sequence (DNA): TGTGCCAGCAGCCAAGTAGTCAGCGGGAGGCTCCGCGACAAGACCCAGTACTTC. Translated, it gives CASSQVVSGRLRDKTQYF. The chain recombines TRBV3-1 with TRBJ2-5; 9 nucleotides align to TRBD2. The length of the CDR3 is 18 residues. Germline V gene lookup returns CDR1 LGHDT and CDR2 YNNKEL (reference sequence). V dropped 1 base and J dropped 6; count of bases not matched to a gene: 15.

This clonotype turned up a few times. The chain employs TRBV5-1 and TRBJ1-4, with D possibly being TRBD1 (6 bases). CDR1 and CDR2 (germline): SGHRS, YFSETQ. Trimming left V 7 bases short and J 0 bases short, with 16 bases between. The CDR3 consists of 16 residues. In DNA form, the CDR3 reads TGCGCCAGCGCGAATGGGGGGCGAGCAACTAATGAAAAACTGTTTTTT. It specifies CASANGGRATNEKLFF.

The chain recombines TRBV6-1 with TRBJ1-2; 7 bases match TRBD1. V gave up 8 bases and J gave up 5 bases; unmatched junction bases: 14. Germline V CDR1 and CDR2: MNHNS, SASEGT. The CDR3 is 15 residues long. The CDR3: CASLRGGRKLYGYTF. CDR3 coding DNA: TGTGCCAGCCTCCGAGGGGGCAGGAAACTTTATGGCTACACCTTC.

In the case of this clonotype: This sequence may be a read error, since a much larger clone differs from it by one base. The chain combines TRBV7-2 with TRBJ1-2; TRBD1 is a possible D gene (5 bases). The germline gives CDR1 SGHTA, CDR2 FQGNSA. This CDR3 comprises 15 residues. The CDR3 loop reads CASSLGPGINYDYTF. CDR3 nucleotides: TGTGCCAGCAGCTTAGGGCCAGGGATTAACTATGACTACACCTTC.

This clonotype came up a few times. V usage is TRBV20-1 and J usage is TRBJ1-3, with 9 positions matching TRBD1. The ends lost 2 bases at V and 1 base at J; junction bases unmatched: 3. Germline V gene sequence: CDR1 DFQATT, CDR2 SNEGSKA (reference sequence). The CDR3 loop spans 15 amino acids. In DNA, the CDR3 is TGCAGTGCTAGAAGGGACAGGGTGTCTGGAAACACCATATATTTT. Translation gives CSARRDRVSGNTIYF.

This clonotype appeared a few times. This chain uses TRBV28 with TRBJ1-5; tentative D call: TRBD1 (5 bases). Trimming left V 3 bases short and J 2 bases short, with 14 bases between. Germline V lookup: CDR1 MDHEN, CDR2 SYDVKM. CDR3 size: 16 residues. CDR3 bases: TGTGCCAGCAGTTTGGGGCGACCGGTGGGCAATCAGCCCCAGCATTTT. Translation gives CASSLGRPVGNQPQHF.

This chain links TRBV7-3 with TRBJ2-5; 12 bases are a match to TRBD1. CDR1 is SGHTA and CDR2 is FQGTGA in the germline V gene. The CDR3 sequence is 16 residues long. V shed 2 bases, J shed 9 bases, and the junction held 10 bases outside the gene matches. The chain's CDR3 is CASSLGDRGRREAQYF. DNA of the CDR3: TGTGCCAGCAGCTTAGGGGACAGGGGGCGTCGGGAGGCCCAGTACTTC.

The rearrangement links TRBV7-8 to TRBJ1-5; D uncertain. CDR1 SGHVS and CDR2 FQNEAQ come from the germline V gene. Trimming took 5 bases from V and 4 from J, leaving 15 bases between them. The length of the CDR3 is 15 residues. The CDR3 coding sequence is TGTGCCAGCAGCCCGTCAAGGACTCCTAATCAGCCCCAGCATTTT. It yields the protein CASSPSRTPNQPQHF.

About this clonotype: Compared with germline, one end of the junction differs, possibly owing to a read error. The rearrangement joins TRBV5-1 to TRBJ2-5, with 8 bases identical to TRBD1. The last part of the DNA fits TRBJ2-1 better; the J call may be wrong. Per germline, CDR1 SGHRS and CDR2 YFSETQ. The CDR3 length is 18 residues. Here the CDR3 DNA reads TGCGCCAGCCGCTTCCCTCATACCGGGACAGGTATCAACAATGAGCAGTTCTTC. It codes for CASRFPHTGTGINNEQFF.

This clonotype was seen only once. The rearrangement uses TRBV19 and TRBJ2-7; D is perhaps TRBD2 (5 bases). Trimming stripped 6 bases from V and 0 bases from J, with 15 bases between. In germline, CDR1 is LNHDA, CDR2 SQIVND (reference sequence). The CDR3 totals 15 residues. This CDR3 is CASRSLRDSSYEQYF. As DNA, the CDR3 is TGTGCCAGTAGATCCCTCCGGGATAGCTCCTACGAGCAGTACTTC.

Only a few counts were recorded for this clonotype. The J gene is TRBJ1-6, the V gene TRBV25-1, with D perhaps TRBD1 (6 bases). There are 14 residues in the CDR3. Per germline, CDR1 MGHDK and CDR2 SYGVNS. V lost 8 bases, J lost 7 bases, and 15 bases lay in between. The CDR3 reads CASSLDRFNSPLHF. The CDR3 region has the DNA TGTGCCAGCTCCCTAGACAGGTTCAATTCACCCCTCCACTTT. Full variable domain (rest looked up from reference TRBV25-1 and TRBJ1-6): EADIYQTPRYLVIGTGKKITLECSQTMGHDKMYWYQQDPGMELHLIHYSYGVNSTEKGDLSSESTVSRIRTEHFPLTLESARPSHTSQYLCASSLDRFNSPLHFGNGTRLTVT.

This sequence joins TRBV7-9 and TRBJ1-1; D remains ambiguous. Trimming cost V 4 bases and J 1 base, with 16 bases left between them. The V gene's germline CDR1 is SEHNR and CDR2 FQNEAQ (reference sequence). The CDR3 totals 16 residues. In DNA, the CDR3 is TGTGCCAGCAGCTCTCCATTGGGCAGCCGGAACACTGAAGCTTTCTTT. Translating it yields CASSSPLGSRNTEAFF.

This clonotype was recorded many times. In nucleotides, the CDR3 is TGTGCCAGCAGGAAAACAGGGGAAGCAACTAATGAAAAACTGTTTTTT. It yields the protein CASRKTGEATNEKLFF. The gene calls are TRBV7-9 and TRBJ1-4; 7 bases are a match to TRBD1. The CDR3 spans 16 residues. From germline, CDR1 is SEHNR and CDR2 FQNEAQ (reference sequence). The V segment lost 6 bases and the J segment 0 bases; nucleotides outside the gene matches: 7.